The present entry profiles one T cell receptor (beta chain) with its context. The target antigen is unknown. The sample originates from a study of cytomegalovirus exposure and HLA in healthy donors. Turning to the study itself: Among the 300 to 400 donors who were genotyped, approximately 84% fell in the genetic ancestry cluster that is associated with self-reported Caucasian donors.

Points from the study as a whole: In vitro experiments confirmed that three CMV-associated chains were specific for CMV antigens.

Germline CDR1 and CDR2: SGHTA and FQGTGA. V lost 5 bases, J lost 8 bases, and 11 bases stayed unmatched. The CDR3 extends over 15 amino acids. Both 60 Vbeta primers and 13 Jbeta primers went into the PCR. The assay was immunoSEQ multiplex PCR, and TCRdb's table has in-frame clones only and misses some. This table has approximately 170,000 clones, 80% appearing once. The rearrangement uses TRBV7-3 and TRBJ2-1, with TRBD1 matching 8 bases. The TCR comes from a woman between 50 and 59 years old in good health and CMV-seropositive. The sequenced material came from PBMCs. The CDR3 DNA is TGTGCCAGCAGCCTAGGGACAGGCTCGTTGGATGAGCAGTTCTTC. Translation gives CASSLGTGSLDEQFF.